The rows below give T cell receptor beta chains drawn from one sample of a study of naive and memory T cell subsets. One entry per CDR3 protein results from TCRdb running MiXCR on the 5' RACE reads. Of roughly 30,000 distinct CDR3 sequences listed, about a sixth are singletons. The receptor source for this set is a female donor in good health. The CDR3 runs from the conserved cysteine through the conserved F or W. D genes are given only for firm matches. The listing skips clone size in some rows; elsewhere it reads once, few, many or a size class.

v_call d_call clone_size cdr3_aa
TRBV20-1 . many CSAFDTAGGANVLTF
TRBV7-9 . few CASSSVGGTKNYGYTF
TRBV29-1 . . CSARSENYGYTF
TRBV6-5 . many CASSYRGNRDYGYTF
TRBV29-1 . few CSVEHRPPVGELFF
TRBV29-1 . . CSVAKADGPNYGYTF
TRBV27 TRBD1 few CASSTGVGQFF
TRBV11-2 . medium-sized CASSSTGVGPEAFF
TRBV5-8 . . CASSLGTDDSSYEQYF
TRBV27 . . CASRGLATNSPLHF
TRBV20-1 TRBD2 many CSARLASYEQYF
TRBV7-8 TRBD2 . CASSYSGGAGEQYF
TRBV6-5 TRBD2 many CASSYLAENNEQFF
TRBV7-2 . . CATSLPGYNEQFF
TRBV29-1 . many CSVDLGWGEQYF
TRBV20-1 TRBD1 many CSASTGEAQPQHF
TRBV27 . many CASSFGGTGVQFF
TRBV29-1 . many CSVAGAGVSGGYTF
TRBV7-2 . few CASRQPQGSAQYF
TRBV6-6 . many CASRATAQGDQPQHF
TRBV6-2/TRBV6-3 TRBD2 many CASSRGGRVTGELFF
TRBV20-1 . many CSARGTAVQETQYF
TRBV20-1 TRBD1 few CSARAGQGPLNTEAFF
TRBV6-1 . . CASSGRTGGDFYEQYF
TRBV6-1 . few CASSESGLDGELFF
TRBV7-9 . . CASSDRLNVANYGYTF
TRBV27 . few CASTAGPGNTIYF
TRBV29-1 . medium-sized CSVTPGLQEDYGYTF
TRBV29-1 . many CSVGLGMDYGYTF
TRBV7-3 TRBD2 . CASSTMGGDEQFF
TRBV6-1 . . CASRGLTKNTGELFF
TRBV5-1 . . CASSSAVGGIGEQYF
TRBV27 TRBD2 many CASSFQAGPDNEQFF
TRBV25-1 . many CASSPLGGQKGKNTEAFF
TRBV10-3 TRBD1 . CAISRQGALHEQFF
TRBV3-1 TRBD1 . CASSPGQRSYEQYF
TRBV24-1 . medium-sized CATSDGSQETQYF
TRBV7-9 . . CASSHARINQPQHF
TRBV7-9 . . CASSWTTASGANVLTF
TRBV29-1 TRBD2 . CSVVAGALTGELFF
TRBV20-1 . . CSACPRGLKEKLFF
TRBV20-1 TRBD2 few CSASGLAGGSSYNEQFF
TRBV6-6 . . CAGGGSVTEAFF